The clone carrying this TCR beta chain was seen ten or more times. This sample is part of a study of identical twins. From the 5' RACE reads, TCRdb called clonotypes with MiXCR, one entry per CDR3 protein. The repertoire holds 350,000 to 400,000 distinct CDR3 sequences, around 9.7% seen once, with 8.5% to 10% in the top ten. Trimming took off 1 base at V and 1 base at J, with 10 bases between the two ends. Per germline, CDR1 MGHRA and CDR2 YSYEKL. The CDR3 spans 15 residues. The sample consisted of naive T cells sorted from blood. The TCR originated in a woman aged 50 to 65 in good health. This chain connects TRBV4-1 to TRBJ2-5, with D uncertain. The CDR3 here is CASSQVDGSQETQYF. CDR3 in DNA: TGCGCCAGCAGCCAAGTAGATGGTTCCCAAGAGACCCAGTACTTC.